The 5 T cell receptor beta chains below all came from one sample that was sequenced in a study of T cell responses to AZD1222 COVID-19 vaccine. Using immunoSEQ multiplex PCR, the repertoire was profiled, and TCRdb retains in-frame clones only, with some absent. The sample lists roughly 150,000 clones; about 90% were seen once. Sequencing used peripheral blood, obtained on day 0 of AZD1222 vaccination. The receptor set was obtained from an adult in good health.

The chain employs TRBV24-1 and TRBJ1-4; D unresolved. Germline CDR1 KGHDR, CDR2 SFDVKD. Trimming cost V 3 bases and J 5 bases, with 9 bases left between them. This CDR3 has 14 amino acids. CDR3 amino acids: CATSDPRENEKLFF. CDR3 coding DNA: TGTGCCACCAGTGATCCGAGGGAAAATGAAAAACTGTTTTTT.

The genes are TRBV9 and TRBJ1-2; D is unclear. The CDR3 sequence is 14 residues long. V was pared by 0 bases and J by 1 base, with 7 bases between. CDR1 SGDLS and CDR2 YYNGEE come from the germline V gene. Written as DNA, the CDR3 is TGTGCCAGCAGCGTAGGGCAGCTTAACTATGGCTACACCTTC. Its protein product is CASSVGQLNYGYTF.

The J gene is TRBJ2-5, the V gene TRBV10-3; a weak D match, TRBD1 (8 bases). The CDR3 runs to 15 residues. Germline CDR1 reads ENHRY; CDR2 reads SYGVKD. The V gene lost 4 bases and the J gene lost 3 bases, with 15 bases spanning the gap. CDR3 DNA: TGTGCCATCAGTGGACAACAGGGGGGGGAAGAGACCCAGTACTTC. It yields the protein CAISGQQGGEETQYF.

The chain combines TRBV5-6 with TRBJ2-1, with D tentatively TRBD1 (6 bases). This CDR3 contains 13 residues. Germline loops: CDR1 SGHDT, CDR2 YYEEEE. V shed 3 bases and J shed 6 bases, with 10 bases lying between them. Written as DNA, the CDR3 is TGTGCCAGCAGCTGGGGGCAGTCCAATGAGCAGTTCTTC. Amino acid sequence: CASSWGQSNEQFF.

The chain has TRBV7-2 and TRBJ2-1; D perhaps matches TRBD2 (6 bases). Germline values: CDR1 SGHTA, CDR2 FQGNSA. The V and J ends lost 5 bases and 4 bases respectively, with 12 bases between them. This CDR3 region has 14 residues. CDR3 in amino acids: CASSPRTKYNEQFF. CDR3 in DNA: TGTGCCAGCAGCCCACGGACTAAATACAATGAGCAGTTCTTC. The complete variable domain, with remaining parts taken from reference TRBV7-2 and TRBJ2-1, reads GAGVSQSPSNKVTEKGKDVELRCDPISGHTALYWYRQSLGQGLEFLIYFQGNSAPDKSGLPSDRFSAERTGGSVSTLTIQRTQQEDSAVYLCASSPRTKYNEQFFGPGTRLTVL.